This T cell receptor beta chain was identified in a study of PD-1 blockade in classical Hodgkin lymphoma. This clone was counted a single time. Its antigen is unidentified. Points from the study as a whole: Reports indicated that newly diagnosed patients had lower baseline TCR diversity than healthy donors did. Individuals initiating nivolumab under 1 year after ASCT were excluded. Researchers reported that CD4+ TCR diversity, though not CD8+, rose significantly by C4D1. Prior therapy or disease activity may underlie the repertoire differences, whose causes remain undefined.

Every patient was affected by relapse after autologous stem cell transplantation, while exposure to brentuximab vedotin was not uniform. TCRdb keeps only in-frame clones here, not all; method: immunoSEQ multiplex PCR. This table has approximately 79,000 clones, 92% appearing once. Germline CDR1 is KGHSH and CDR2 is LQKENI. This CDR3 has 15 amino acids. The J segment lost 3 bases and the V segment lost 1 base, leaving 6 bases of the junction unmatched. J is TRBJ2-7 and V is TRBV18; 7 bases are a match to TRBD1. The receptor was derived from a human donor with classical Hodgkin lymphoma. The sequenced sample was peripheral blood mononuclear cells (PBMCs), obtained before the second cycle of nivolumab. The CDR3 DNA sequence: TGTGCCAGCTCACCACTTACGGGACAGCTCTACGAGCAGTACTTC. This codes for CASSPLTGQLYEQYF.